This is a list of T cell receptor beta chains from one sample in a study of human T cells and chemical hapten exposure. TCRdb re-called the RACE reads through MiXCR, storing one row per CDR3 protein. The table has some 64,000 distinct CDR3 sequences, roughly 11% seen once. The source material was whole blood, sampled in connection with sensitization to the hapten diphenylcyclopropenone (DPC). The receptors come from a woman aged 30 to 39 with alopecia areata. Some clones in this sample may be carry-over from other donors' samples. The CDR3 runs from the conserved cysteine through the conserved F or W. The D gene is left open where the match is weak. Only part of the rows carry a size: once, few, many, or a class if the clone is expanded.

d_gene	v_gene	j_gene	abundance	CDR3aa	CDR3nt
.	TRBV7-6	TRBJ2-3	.	CASKAGTSTDTQYF	TGTGCCAGCAAAGCAGGGACTTCCACAGATACGCAGTATTTT
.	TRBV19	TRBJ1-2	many	CASSTRQVSYGYTF	TGTGCCAGTAGCACGCGACAAGTTTCCTATGGCTACACCTTC
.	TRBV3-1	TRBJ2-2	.	CASSQYSRQLNTGELFF	TGTGCCAGCAGCCAATATTCCCGACAGCTAAACACCGGGGAGCTGTTTTTT
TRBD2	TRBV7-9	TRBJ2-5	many	CASSTSSGSLETQYF	TGTGCCAGCAGTACCTCTAGCGGGAGTCTGGAGACCCAGTACTTC
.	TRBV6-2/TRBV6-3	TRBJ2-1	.	CASSRTRTRGNEQFF	TGTGCCAGCAGCCGAACCCGGACTAGGGGGAATGAGCAGTTCTTC
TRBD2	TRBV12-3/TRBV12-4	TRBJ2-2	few	CASRERESTGELFF	TGTGCCAGTAGGGAGCGGGAGTCCACCGGGGAGCTGTTTTTT
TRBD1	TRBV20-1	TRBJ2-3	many	CSAGQGSSTDTQYF	TGCAGTGCTGGACAGGGGTCGAGCACAGATACGCAGTATTTT
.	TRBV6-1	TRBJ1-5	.	CASQRDGNQPQHF	TGTGCCAGCCAAAGGGATGGCAATCAGCCCCAGCATTTT
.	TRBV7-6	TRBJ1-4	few	CASSLRQKEKLFF	TGTGCCAGCAGCTTACGGCAGAAGGAAAAACTGTTTTTT
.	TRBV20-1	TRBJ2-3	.	CSAPRGSGPDTQYF	TGCAGTGCTCCGAGGGGTAGCGGCCCAGATACGCAGTATTTT
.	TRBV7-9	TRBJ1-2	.	CATWDGGTNYGYTF	TGTGCCACCTGGGACGGGGGCACTAACTATGGCTACACCTTC
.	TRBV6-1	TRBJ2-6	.	CASSAQPDSGANVLTF	TGTGCCAGCAGCGCCCAACCCGACTCTGGGGCCAACGTCCTGACTTTC
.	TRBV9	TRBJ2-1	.	CASSVQGDSGEQFF	TGTGCCAGCAGCGTACAAGGGGATAGTGGTGAGCAGTTCTTC
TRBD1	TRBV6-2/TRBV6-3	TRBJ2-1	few	CASSYLGQGSDEQFF	TGTGCCAGCAGTTACTTGGGACAGGGTTCCGATGAGCAGTTCTTC
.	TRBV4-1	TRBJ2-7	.	CASSQGRTRDEQYF	TGCGCCAGCAGCCAAGGTCGAACCAGGGACGAGCAGTACTTC
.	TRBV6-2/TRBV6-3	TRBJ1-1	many	CAARQGVRMNTEAFF	TGTGCCGCCCGCCAGGGCGTTAGAATGAACACTGAAGCTTTCTTT
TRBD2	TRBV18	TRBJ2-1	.	CASSPTGGEQFF	TGTGCCAGCTCACCAACGGGAGGTGAGCAGTTCTTC
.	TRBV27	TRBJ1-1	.	CASKTNTEAFF	TGTGCCAGCAAGACGAACACTGAAGCTTTCTTT
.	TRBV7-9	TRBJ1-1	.	CASSLLGTEAFF	TGTGCCAGCAGCTTACTCGGGACTGAAGCTTTCTTT
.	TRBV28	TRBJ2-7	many	CASSLGSFYEQYF	TGTGCCAGCAGTTTAGGGAGCTTCTACGAGCAGTACTTC
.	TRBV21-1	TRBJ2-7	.	CASSKGDREHEQYF	TGTGCCAGCAGCAAGGGGGACAGGGAGCACGAGCAGTACTTC
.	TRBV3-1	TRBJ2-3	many	CASSQEGSGTQYF	TGTGCCAGCAGCCAAGAGGGGTCCGGTACGCAGTATTTT
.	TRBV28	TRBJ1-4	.	CASSFDRGNEKLFF	TGTGCCAGCAGTTTTGACAGAGGTAATGAAAAACTGTTTTTT
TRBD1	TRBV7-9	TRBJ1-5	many	CASSNPGGSQPQHF	TGTGCCAGCAGCAACCCAGGGGGCAGTCAGCCCCAGCATTTT
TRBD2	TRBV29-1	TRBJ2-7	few	CSVGGDPSGNYEQYF	TGCAGCGTTGGAGGGGATCCTAGCGGGAACTACGAGCAGTACTTC
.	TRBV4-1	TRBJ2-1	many	CASSQDATRSSYNEQFF	TGCGCCAGCAGCCAAGACGCGACGCGTAGCTCCTACAATGAGCAGTTCTTC
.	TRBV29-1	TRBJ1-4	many	CSGRSGFEEKLFF	TGCAGCGGGAGGTCCGGCTTTGAGGAAAAACTGTTTTTT
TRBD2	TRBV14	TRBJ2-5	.	CASSRVPKTSGKGETQYF	TGTGCCAGCAGCAGAGTCCCAAAAACTAGCGGGAAAGGAGAGACCCAGTACTTC
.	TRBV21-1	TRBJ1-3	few	CASSRIRELLFLSGNTIYF	TGTGCCAGCAGCAGGATCCGGGAACTCTTGTTTCTATCTGGAAACACCATATATTTT
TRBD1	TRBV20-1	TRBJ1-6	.	CSASPMAGGNSPLHF	TGCAGTGCTAGTCCGATGGCAGGGGGGAATTCACCCCTCCACTTT
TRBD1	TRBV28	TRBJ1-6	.	CASRAGQGASSPLHF	TGTGCCAGCAGAGCGGGACAGGGGGCTAGTTCACCCCTCCACTTT
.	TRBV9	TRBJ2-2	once	CASGEANTGEPFF	TGTGCCAGCGGAGAGGCCAACACCGGGGAGCCGTTTTTT
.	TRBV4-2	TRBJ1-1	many	CASSQGMNTEAFF	TGTGCCAGCAGCCAAGGGATGAACACTGAAGCTTTCTTT
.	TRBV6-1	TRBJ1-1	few	CASRNYGVNTEAFF	TGTGCCAGCAGAAATTACGGTGTGAACACTGAAGCTTTCTTT
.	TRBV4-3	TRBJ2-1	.	CASSQGTANNEQFF	TGCGCCAGCAGCCAAGGGACAGCCAACAATGAGCAGTTCTTC
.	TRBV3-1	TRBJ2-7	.	CASSQDRVGQQYF	TGTGCCAGCAGCCAAGACAGAGTCGGGCAGCAGTACTTC
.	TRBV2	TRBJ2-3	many	CASSVQDGTDTQYF	TGTGCCAGCAGTGTCCAGGACGGGACAGATACGCAGTATTTT
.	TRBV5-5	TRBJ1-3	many	CASSRPARNTIYF	TGTGCCAGCAGCAGACCAGCCCGAAACACCATATATTTT
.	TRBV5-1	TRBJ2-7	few	CASSLVDPKDEQYF	TGCGCCAGCAGCTTGGTAGATCCCAAGGACGAGCAGTACTTC
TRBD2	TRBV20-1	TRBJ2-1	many	CSARTSGSYNEQFF	TGCAGTGCTAGGACTAGCGGGAGTTACAATGAGCAGTTCTTC
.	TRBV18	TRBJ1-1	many	CASSRTEAFF	TGTGCCAGCTCACGTACTGAAGCTTTCTTT
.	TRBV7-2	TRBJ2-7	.	CASSSLVYEQYF	TGTGCCAGCAGCTCCTTGGTCTACGAGCAGTACTTC
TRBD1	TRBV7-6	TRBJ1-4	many	CASSSRTGGGEKLFF	TGTGCCAGCAGCTCAAGGACAGGGGGTGGAGAAAAACTGTTTTTT
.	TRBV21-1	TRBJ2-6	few	CASRGRVGANVLTF	TGTGCCAGCAGAGGGAGGGTTGGGGCCAACGTCCTGACTTTC
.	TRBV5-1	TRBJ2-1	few	CASSLDPGTAYRQFF	TGCGCCAGCAGCTTGGACCCCGGGACGGCGTATAGGCAGTTCTTC
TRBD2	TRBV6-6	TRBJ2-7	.	CANITSGLEQYF	TGTGCCAACATCACTAGCGGCCTCGAGCAGTACTTC